A single sample gave rise to the 18 T cell receptor beta chains below, sequenced in a study of PD-L1 blockade in urothelial cancer. Here immunoSEQ multiplex PCR was the method, and the copy in TCRdb shows in-frame clones only, minus some. The sample lists about 48,000 clones; approximately 86% were seen once. Specified time point: peripheral blood 6 weeks after treatment start. The source material was PBMCs, sampled around atezolizumab (anti-PD-L1) treatment. Every receptor here comes from a man aged 60 to 69 with urothelial cancer.

There are a few counts of this clone. The rearrangement uses TRBV27 and TRBJ1-5; D might be TRBD1 (5 bases). V was cut by 5 bases and J by 4 bases, with 18 bases left in between. Germline-derived CDR1 and CDR2 are MNHEY and SMNVEV (reference sequence). There are 16 residues in the CDR3. The CDR3 here is CASSGAVGYVNQPQHF. CDR3 DNA sequence: TGTGCCAGCAGTGGGGCAGTAGGTTACGTAAATCAGCCCCAGCATTTT.

The chain has TRBV6-5 and TRBJ2-7; 8 nucleotides agree with TRBD1. V shed 2 bases and J 3 bases; nucleotides not matched to a gene: 6. The length of the CDR3 is 15 residues. Germline V gene sequence: CDR1 MNHEY, CDR2 SVGAGI. This chain's CDR3 is CASSYAGQGYYEQYF. The CDR3 DNA follows: TGTGCCAGCAGTTACGCCGGACAGGGATACTACGAGCAGTACTTC.

Points on this clone: The sample has other DNA sequences that encode this CDR3 too. V usage is TRBV2 and J usage is TRBJ1-2, with 7 bases that match TRBD1. Germline V gene lookup returns CDR1 SNHLY and CDR2 FYNNEI. The J segment lost 4 bases and the V segment lost 6 bases, leaving 2 bases of the junction unmatched. The length of the CDR3 is 12 residues. CDR3 nucleotide sequence: TGTGCCAGCAGAAGGGACAGCTATGGCTACACCTTC. Translated, it gives CASRRDSYGYTF.

V and J are TRBV4-3 and TRBJ2-5, with D possibly TRBD1 on 6 matching bases. CDR3 length equals 14 residues. Germline values: CDR1 LGHNA, CDR2 YSLEER. The germline V and J ends were trimmed by 4 bases and 0 bases, with 9 bases remaining between them. CDR3 DNA: TGCGCCAGCAGCCTCCGGACAGACCAAGAGACCCAGTACTTC. Residues: CASSLRTDQETQYF.

This chain links TRBV10-2 with TRBJ1-5; D is unclear. CDR3 length: 14 residues. In germline, CDR1 is WSHSY, CDR2 SAAADI. V shed 6 bases and J shed 4 bases, with 13 bases lying between them. Here the CDR3 reads CASSRRGGNQPQHF. In nucleotides, the CDR3 is TGCGCCAGCAGCCGACGGGGAGGGAATCAGCCCCAGCATTTT.

CDR3 DNA sequence: TGTGCCAGTAGAAGACAGGGGGCTGAGTCACCCCTCCACTTT. Translation gives CASRRQGAESPLHF. This sequence joins TRBV19 and TRBJ1-6, with TRBD1 matching over 10 bases. The germline gives CDR1 LNHDA, CDR2 SQIVND (reference sequence). J lost 10 bases, V lost 6 bases, and 6 bases had no gene match. The CDR3 loop spans 14 amino acids.

The chain uses TRBV4-1 and TRBJ1-3; D perhaps matches TRBD1 (5 bases). CDR3 length: 17 amino acids. From germline, CDR1 is MGHRA and CDR2 YSYEKL. V dropped 1 base and J dropped 0 bases, with 13 bases sitting between them. The CDR3 DNA is TGCGCCAGCAGCCAAGTTCTCCGACAGTTCTCTGGAAACACCATATATTTT. Translated, it gives CASSQVLRQFSGNTIYF.

This chain uses TRBV9 with TRBJ2-2; TRBD2 aligns across 9 bases. J was trimmed by 6 bases and V by 8 bases; bases with no gene match: 5. The V gene's germline CDR1 is SGDLS and CDR2 YYNGEE. The CDR3 extends over 13 amino acids. This CDR3 reads CARLAGPAGELFF. The CDR3, as DNA: TGTGCCAGACTAGCGGGTCCAGCCGGGGAGCTGTTTTTT.

The rearrangement joins TRBV18 to TRBJ2-1; 8 nucleotides line up with TRBD2. The J segment lost 8 bases and the V segment lost 3 bases, leaving 12 bases of the junction unmatched. Per the germline V gene, CDR1 is KGHSH and CDR2 is LQKENI. The CDR3 runs 16 residues. The CDR3 region is CASSPVTSAEVHEQFF. CDR3 sequence (DNA): TGTGCCAGCTCACCTGTGACTAGCGCTGAGGTCCATGAGCAGTTCTTC.

This chain joins TRBV18 and TRBJ1-6; 7 bases are shared with TRBD1. The ends lost 3 bases at V and 7 bases at J; junction bases unmatched: 9. The CDR3 extends over 16 amino acids. The V gene's germline CDR1 is KGHSH and CDR2 LQKENI. The CDR3 spells CASSPLDRNPNSPLHF. Here the CDR3 DNA reads TGTGCCAGCTCACCCCTGGACAGGAATCCAAATTCACCCCTCCACTTT.

This clone was observed a single time. The chain has TRBV29-1 and TRBJ2-3; D perhaps matches TRBD2 (6 bases). The CDR3 totals 15 residues. Per the germline V gene, CDR1 is SQVTM and CDR2 is ANQGSEA. Trimming took 7 bases from V and 0 from J, leaving 17 bases between them. CDR3 region: CSAGPSGLSTDTQYF. In DNA, the CDR3 is TGCAGCGCGGGACCGTCCGGACTAAGCACAGATACGCAGTATTTT.

The J gene is TRBJ1-2, the V gene TRBV5-4; no clear D. V was trimmed by 4 bases and J by 3 bases, leaving 16 bases between them. CDR1 SGHNT and CDR2 YYREEE come from the germline V gene (reference sequence). The CDR3 length is 15 residues. The CDR3 here is CASSPTIGSYYGYTF. The DNA for the CDR3 is TGTGCCAGCAGCCCCACCATCGGGTCCTACTATGGCTACACCTTC.

The chain links TRBV10-1 to TRBJ2-2, with 8 nucleotides matching TRBD1. The CDR3 runs to 14 residues. CDR1 is WNHNN, CDR2 SYGVQD, per germline (reference sequence). V lost 2 bases to trimming and J lost 7 bases; unmatched junction nucleotides: 3. The CDR3 DNA is TGCGCCAGCAGTGAGCAGGGGGCGGACGGGGAGCTGTTTTTT. Translated: CASSEQGADGELFF.

The V gene is TRBV30, the J gene TRBJ1-1; a weak D match, TRBD1 (5 bases). V lost 1 base, J lost 5 bases, and 11 bases lay in between. Germline CDR1 GTSNPN, CDR2 SVGIG (reference sequence). CDR3 length equals 13 residues. The DNA of the CDR3 is TGTGCCTGGAGTGGGCGGGGGTGGACTGAAGCTTTCTTT. This translates into CAWSGRGWTEAFF.

The rearrangement joins TRBV5-5 to TRBJ2-5, with D possibly matching TRBD2 (6 bases). The CDR3 has 20 amino acids. Germline V gene lookup returns CDR1 SGHKS and CDR2 YYEKEE (reference sequence). Trimming cost V 4 bases and J 0 bases, with 28 bases left between them. The CDR3 region is CASSLAAGPQTNRYQETQYF. The CDR3 DNA is TGTGCCAGCAGCCTTGCGGCGGGACCCCAGACCAACCGGTACCAAGAGACCCAGTACTTC.

V and J are TRBV9 and TRBJ2-3; 8 bases match TRBD2. The CDR3 length is 16 residues. Germline loops: CDR1 SGDLS, CDR2 YYNGEE. The V segment lost 0 bases and the J segment 2 bases; nucleotides outside the gene matches: 5. The CDR3 spells CASSVGAGAITDTQYF. CDR3 in DNA: TGTGCCAGCAGCGTAGGAGCGGGGGCGATCACAGATACGCAGTATTTT.

The chain combines TRBV27 with TRBJ2-7; 7 bases are shared with TRBD1. With 5 bases clipped from V and 3 bases from J, the junction kept 10 bases outside the gene matches. The CDR3 consists of 15 residues. Germline V gene lookup returns CDR1 MNHEY and CDR2 SMNVEV (reference sequence). CDR3 DNA: TGTGCCAGCAGTCTACGACAGGGTCCCCTCTACGAGCAGTACTTC. Translating it yields CASSLRQGPLYEQYF.

CDR3 protein: CASSGSGSLEQYF. The CDR3 DNA reads TGTGCCAGCAGCGGGTCGGGGAGCCTCGAGCAGTACTTC. J is TRBJ2-7 and V is TRBV11-3; a weak D match, TRBD2 (5 bases). The V end was cut by 5 bases, the J end by 6 bases, with 14 bases between. Looked up from germline, CDR1 is SGHNT and CDR2 is YENEEA. The CDR3 has 13 amino acids.